This T cell receptor (beta chain) was documented in a study of cytomegalovirus exposure and HLA in healthy donors. This clone was seen a handful of times. Primers included in the PCR were 60 Vbeta and 13 Jbeta primers. Using immunoSEQ multiplex PCR, the repertoire was profiled, and TCRdb retains in-frame clones only, with some absent. Here the sample spans 70,000 to 95,000 clones, approximately 80% being singletons. There are 16 residues in the CDR3. With 10 bases removed from V and 4 bases from J, the gap between germline ends came to 20 bases. In germline, CDR1 is LNHDA, CDR2 SQIVND (reference sequence).

Input material: PBMCs. V is TRBV19 and J is TRBJ2-6, with D perhaps matching TRBD2 (6 bases). The TCR was taken from a man aged 18 to 29 in good health and CMV-seronegative. CDR3 sequence: CATKSEGSIGANVLTF. For the CDR3, the DNA is TGTGCCACCAAATCGGAGGGCTCTATAGGGGCCAACGTCCTGACTTTC.